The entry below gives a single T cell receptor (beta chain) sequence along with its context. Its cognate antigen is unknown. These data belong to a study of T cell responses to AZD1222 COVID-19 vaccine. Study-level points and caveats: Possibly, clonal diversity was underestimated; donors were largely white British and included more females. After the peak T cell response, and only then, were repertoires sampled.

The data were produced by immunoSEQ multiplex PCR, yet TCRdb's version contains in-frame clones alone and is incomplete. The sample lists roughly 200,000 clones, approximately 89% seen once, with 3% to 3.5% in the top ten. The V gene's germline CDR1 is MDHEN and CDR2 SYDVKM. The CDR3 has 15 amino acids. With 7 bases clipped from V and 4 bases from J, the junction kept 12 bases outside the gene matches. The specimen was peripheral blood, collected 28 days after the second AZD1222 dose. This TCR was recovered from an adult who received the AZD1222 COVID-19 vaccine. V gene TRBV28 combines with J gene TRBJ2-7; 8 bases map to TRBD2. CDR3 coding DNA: TGTGCCAGCAAGGACCCCGGCGGGGGGAGGTACGAGCAGTACTTC. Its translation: CASKDPGGGRYEQYF.